This T cell receptor (beta chain) stems from a study of Ad26.COV2.S vaccination and SARS-CoV-2 variants. About the study: The authors gave Ad26.COV2.S intramuscularly, either once or twice 56 days apart.

About this clone itself: No antigen is known for it.

Treatment reported: roughly 20 received Ad26.COV2.S at low or high dose, single or two shots; 5 received placebo; per-sample allocation not given. Specimen acquisition occurred on day 63 following the initial vaccine or placebo injection. Study-wide results and limits: Greater spike-specific TCR breadth was seen in vaccine recipients than in placebo recipients. Reported post-vaccination CD8+ and CD4+ T cell responses to spike showed substantial breadth.

Some clones are missing from TCRdb's copy, which holds only in-frame ones; the method was immunoSEQ multiplex PCR. The sample contains fewer than 800,000 clones, roughly 90% of which appear only once. Between the trimmed V and J ends, which lost 3 bases and 3 bases, there was a span of 17 bases. Per the germline V gene, CDR1 is KGHSH and CDR2 is LQKENI. The CDR3 length is 16 residues. J is TRBJ1-1 and V is TRBV18; no firm D call. The TCR comes from a person aged 18-65 years who received the Ad26.COV2.S COVID-19 vaccine or a placebo. The material was peripheral blood, obtained in a trial of Ad26.COV2.S vaccine versus placebo. The CDR3 protein is CASSPLRVGGDTEAFF. For the CDR3, the DNA is TGTGCCAGCTCACCTCTTCGTGTGGGCGGGGACACTGAAGCTTTCTTT.